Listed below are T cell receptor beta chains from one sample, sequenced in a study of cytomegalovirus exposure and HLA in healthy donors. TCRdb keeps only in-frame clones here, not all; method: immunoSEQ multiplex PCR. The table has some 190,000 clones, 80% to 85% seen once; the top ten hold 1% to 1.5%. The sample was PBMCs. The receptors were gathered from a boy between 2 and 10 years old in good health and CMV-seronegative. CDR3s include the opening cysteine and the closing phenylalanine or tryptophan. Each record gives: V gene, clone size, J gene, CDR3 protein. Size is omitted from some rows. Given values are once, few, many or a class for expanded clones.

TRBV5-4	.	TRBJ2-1	CASSGRAIDEQFF
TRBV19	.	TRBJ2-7	CASSIALGDSYEQYF
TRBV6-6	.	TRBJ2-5	CASSPLTSGGKETQYF
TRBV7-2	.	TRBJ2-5	CASSSSGLAEETQYF
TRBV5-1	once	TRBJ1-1	CASRQGQLEAFF
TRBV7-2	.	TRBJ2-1	CASSLGLAGVGDEQFF
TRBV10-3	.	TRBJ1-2	CAISESGDRPHYGYTF
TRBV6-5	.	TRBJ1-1	CASSYQVSTEAFF
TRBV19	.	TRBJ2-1	CASSIGLASSSEQFF
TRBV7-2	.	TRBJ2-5	CASGAGRYQETQYF
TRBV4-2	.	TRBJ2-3	CASSQDGVLAGSGTQYF
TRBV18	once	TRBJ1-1	CASSPRQGWNTEAFF
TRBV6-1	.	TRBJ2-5	CASSEAGTVQETQYF
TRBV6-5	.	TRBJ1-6	CASKPGVDSPLHF
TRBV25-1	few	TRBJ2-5	CASSGEETQYF
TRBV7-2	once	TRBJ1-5	CASSSHAGQGNGNQPQHF
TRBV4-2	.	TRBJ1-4	CASSQDPPREGFEKLFF
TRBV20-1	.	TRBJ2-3	CSAHLTDTQYF
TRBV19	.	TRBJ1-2	CASNTQGVPNYGYTF
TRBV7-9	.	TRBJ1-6	CASSRFRDSDSPLHF
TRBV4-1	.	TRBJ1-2	CASSQDTGGYGYTF
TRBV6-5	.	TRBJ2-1	CASSYRGSPYNEQFF
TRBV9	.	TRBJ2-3	CASSRREREEVDTQYF
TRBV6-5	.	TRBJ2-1	CASRGGRANNEQFF
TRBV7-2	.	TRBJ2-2	CASSLAFGLAGGYGELFF
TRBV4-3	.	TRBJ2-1	CASSQDWRQAMDNEQFF
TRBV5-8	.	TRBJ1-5	CASSVNRGQPQHF
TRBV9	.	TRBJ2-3	CASSGGRGSDTQYF
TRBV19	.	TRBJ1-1	CASSISSLRFMNTEAFF
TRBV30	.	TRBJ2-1	CAWSSGQAGVNEQFF
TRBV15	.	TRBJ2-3	CATSRLAGIYTDTQYF
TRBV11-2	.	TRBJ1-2	CASSLLRGGAGINGYTF
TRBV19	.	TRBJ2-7	CASSPTGGSGEQYF
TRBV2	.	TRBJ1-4	CASSEETGLNEKLFF
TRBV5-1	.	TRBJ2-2	CASSKDTGGTGELFF